The 13 T cell receptor beta chains in this list originate from one sample, sequenced in a study of radiotherapy plus CTLA-4 blockade in lung cancer. Repertoires were generated with immunoSEQ multiplex PCR, while TCRdb's copy carries only in-frame clones and drops some. This sample has 52,000 or so clones, with roughly four fifths found just once. The sample here was peripheral blood, taken from a patient treated with radiotherapy plus ipilimumab. The receptors stem from a human donor with non-small cell lung cancer whose response to radiotherapy plus ipilimumab could not be evaluated.

This chain links TRBV2 with TRBJ2-1, with D possibly TRBD1 on 5 matching bases. Trimming shortened V by 7 bases and J by 5 bases, and 12 bases separated the two germline ends. The CDR3 is made up of 13 amino acids. CDR1 and CDR2 (germline): SNHLY, FYNNEI. CDR3 in amino acids: CASKRDRNNEQFF. CDR3 nucleotide sequence: TGTGCCAGCAAAAGAGACAGAAACAATGAGCAGTTCTTC.

The chain combines TRBV5-4 with TRBJ1-6, with TRBD1 matching over 8 bases. The CDR3 has 18 amino acids. Looked up from germline, CDR1 is SGHNT and CDR2 is YYREEE (reference sequence). The ends lost 0 bases at V and 0 bases at J; junction bases unmatched: 5. DNA of the CDR3: TGTGCCAGCAGCTTGGTGACAGGGGCCACCTCCTATAATTCACCCCTCCACTTT. It codes for CASSLVTGATSYNSPLHF. Together with reference TRBV5-4 and TRBJ1-6, the CDR3 gives the full variable domain: ETGVTQSPTHLIKTRGQQVTLRCSSQSGHNTVSWYQQALGQGPQFIFQYYREEENGRGNFPPRFSGLQFPNYSSELNVNALELDDSALYLCASSLVTGATSYNSPLHFGNGTRLTVT.

The rearrangement uses TRBV6-5 and TRBJ2-1; a weak D match, TRBD2 (7 bases). Trimming left V 1 base short and J 5 bases short, with 12 bases between. This CDR3 spans 15 amino acids. Looked up from germline, CDR1 is MNHEY and CDR2 is SVGAGI. The CDR3 protein is CASSYFWGGDNEQFF. CDR3 DNA: TGTGCCAGCAGTTACTTCTGGGGGGGCGACAATGAGCAGTTCTTC.

The genes are TRBV5-1 and TRBJ1-1, with a tentative D call TRBD1 (5 bases). The CDR3 length is 16 residues. Deletions cut 3 bases from V and 0 bases from J, with 15 bases between. CDR1 and CDR2 from the germline V gene are SGHRS and YFSETQ. CDR3 sequence reads: CASSWTTRGVNTEAFF. The CDR3 coding sequence is TGCGCCAGCAGCTGGACGACCCGGGGGGTGAACACTGAAGCTTTCTTT.

The gene calls are TRBV7-9 and TRBJ2-7; the match to TRBD2 covers 11 bases. Unmatched junction bases numbered 3, after V lost 5 bases and J lost 3 bases. From germline, CDR1 is SEHNR and CDR2 FQNEAQ (reference sequence). The CDR3 has 14 amino acids. CDR3 in DNA: TGTGCCAGCAGCCCTAGCGGGGGGAACTACGAGCAGTACTTC. Encoded protein: CASSPSGGNYEQYF.

The chain has TRBV5-1 and TRBJ1-1; TRBD1 matches at 9 bases. CDR3 size: 15 residues. The germline V gene encodes CDR1 SGHRS and CDR2 YFSETQ. The J segment lost 4 bases and the V segment lost 2 bases, leaving 6 bases of the junction unmatched. CDR3: CASSFNRGRGTEAFF. The CDR3 region has the DNA TGCGCCAGCAGCTTTAACAGGGGGCGCGGCACTGAAGCTTTCTTT.

The chain recombines TRBV4-3 with TRBJ2-5; 7 nucleotides match TRBD2. The CDR3 loop spans 15 amino acids. Germline CDR1 and CDR2: LGHNA and YSLEER. With V trimmed by 4 bases and J by 4 bases, 9 bases remained unmatched. CDR3 in DNA: TGCGCCAGCAGCCCGACCGGGAGCGGGACAGAGACCCAGTACTTC. It codes for CASSPTGSGTETQYF.

V usage is TRBV6-6 and J usage is TRBJ1-2; TRBD1 matches 7 bases. Germline trimming cut 6 bases from V and 5 bases from J; bases unmatched to any gene: 9. Germline V CDR1 and CDR2: MNHNY, SVGAGI (reference sequence). The CDR3 sequence is 14 residues long. The CDR3 DNA follows: TGTGCCAGCAGACCGGGCAGGGGGTTTTATGGCTACACCTTC. This encodes CASRPGRGFYGYTF.

This clone was recorded once. The V and J genes are TRBV10-1 and TRBJ2-3; TRBD2 might be the D (7 bases). The CDR3 totals 15 residues. Germline lookup yields CDR1 WNHNN and CDR2 SYGVQD (reference sequence). V lost 3 bases, J lost 3 bases, and 13 bases lay in between. The CDR3, as DNA: TGCGCCAGCAGTGATGGGGGGGCGGGAACAGATACGCAGTATTTT. Encoded protein: CASSDGGAGTDTQYF.

The rearrangement joins TRBV19 to TRBJ1-4, with D possibly TRBD1 on 6 matching bases. CDR1 LNHDA and CDR2 SQIVND come from the germline V gene (reference sequence). The CDR3 length is 15 residues. Trimming took off 2 bases at V and 3 bases at J, with 10 bases between the two ends. The CDR3 loop reads CASSIQGTANEKLFF. The CDR3 nucleotides are TGTGCCAGTAGTATACAGGGGACGGCTAATGAAAAACTGTTTTTT.

The rearrangement links TRBV4-2 to TRBJ2-1; 10 nucleotides align to TRBD1. Germline assignment: CDR1 LGHNA and CDR2 YNFKEQ. V lost 3 bases to trimming and J lost 7 bases; unmatched junction nucleotides: 6. This CDR3 contains 15 residues. DNA of the CDR3: TGTGCCAGCAGCCAGAGCGGGACAGGGGCTAATGAGCAGTTCTTC. Translation: CASSQSGTGANEQFF.

The table lists this clone with a few counts. This CDR3 reads CASSRGLAGGTYEQYF. The CDR3 bases are TGTGCCAGCAGCCGGGGACTAGCGGGGGGGACCTACGAGCAGTACTTC. V usage is TRBV5-5 and J usage is TRBJ2-7; 16 nucleotides align to TRBD2. There are 16 residues in the CDR3. CDR1 and CDR2 from the germline V gene are SGHKS and YYEKEE (reference sequence). V dropped 4 bases and J dropped 2; count of bases not matched to a gene: 3.

This clone was recorded a few times. The chain couples TRBV5-1 to TRBJ1-2; D is ambiguous. Germline assignment: CDR1 SGHRS and CDR2 YFSETQ. The V and J ends lost 0 bases and 7 bases respectively, with 13 bases between them. This CDR3 spans 14 amino acids. The CDR3 nucleotides read TGCGCCAGCAGCTTGGCCTCGGCAGCGGGTGGCTACACCTTC. It yields the protein CASSLASAAGGYTF.